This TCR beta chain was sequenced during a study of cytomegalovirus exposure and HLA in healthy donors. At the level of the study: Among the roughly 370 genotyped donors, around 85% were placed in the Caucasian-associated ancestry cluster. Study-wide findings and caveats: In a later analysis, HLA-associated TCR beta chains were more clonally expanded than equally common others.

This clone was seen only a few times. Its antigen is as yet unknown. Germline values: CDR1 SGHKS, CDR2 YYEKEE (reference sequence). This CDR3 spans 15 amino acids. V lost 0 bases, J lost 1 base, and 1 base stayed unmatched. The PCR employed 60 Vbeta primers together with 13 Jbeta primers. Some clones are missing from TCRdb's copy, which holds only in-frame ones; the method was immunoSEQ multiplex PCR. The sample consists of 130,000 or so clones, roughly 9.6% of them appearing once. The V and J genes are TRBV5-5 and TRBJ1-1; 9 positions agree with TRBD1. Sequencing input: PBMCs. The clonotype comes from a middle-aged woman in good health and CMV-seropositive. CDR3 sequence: CASSLVGQGNTEAFF. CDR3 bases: TGTGCCAGCAGCTTGGTGGGACAGGGGAACACTGAAGCTTTCTTT.